A selection of T cell receptor beta chains follows, all from one sample in a study of preoperative IRX-2 immunotherapy in early breast cancer. Clones were read by immunoSEQ multiplex PCR, and TCRdb kept only the in-frame ones, dropping some. This sample carries about 23,000 clones, 75% to 90% of them seen once, and the ten largest clones take roughly 9%. The material was tumor tissue, obtained after IRX-2 immunotherapy. These receptors came from a human donor with breast cancer. Each CDR3 is given with its conserved first and last residue. Expanded clones get a size class; other rows say once, few or many, or leave the size out.

>TRBJ2-7|TRBV12-5|NA
CASGLVLGTVPEQYF
>TRBJ1-1|TRBV27|NA
CASSLKGGTEAFF
>TRBJ1-2|TRBV23-1|NA
CASRPRQDRNYGYTF
>TRBJ2-7|TRBV4-1|NA
CASSLAGGPYEQYF
>TRBJ2-1|TRBV5-4|NA
CASTQSGTSNEQFF
>TRBJ1-2|TRBV18|NA
CASSPDPTGGRGYTF
>TRBJ1-4|TRBV28|few
CASSKGQRREKLFF
>TRBJ1-5|TRBV4-1|NA
CASSQGDPNQPQHF
>TRBJ2-7|TRBV5-1|NA
CASSLAGQGASYEQYF
>TRBJ2-7|TRBV28|NA
CASSFVGLVREQYF
>TRBJ2-5|TRBV4-1|NA
CASRVAGGGETQYF
>TRBJ1-2|TRBV5-1|NA
CASSLRPGSDGYTF
>TRBJ2-7|TRBV7-8|NA
CASSLGQVDYEQYF